This T cell receptor beta chain is drawn from a study of T-cell reconstitution after alpha-beta-depleted transplantation in children (dated by TCRdb to about 2016). Some background on the complete study: T-cell immune reconstitution after TCRalphabeta/CD19-depleted allogeneic hematopoietic cell transplantation in children was quantitatively tracked in the study by means of TCR repertoire profiling.

Library prep was done by PCR. TCRdb lists the instrument as Illumina HiSeq 2500. Molecular barcoding was employed in the preparation of TCR libraries, with unique molecular identifiers being used to normalize TCRbeta repertoire quantification. TCRdb cleaned the public reads at Q25 with fastp, built clones with MiXCR and kept in-frame beta chains. CDR3 protein duplicates are merged, each entry listing the most common genes and DNA. Present in this sample are about 610,000 distinct CDR3 sequences, under 12% of which were seen just once. In total, the top ten clones hold roughly 4% of the sample. About this clonotype: The target of this receptor is not known. Per-nucleotide qualities are absent, and no much larger clonotype sits a single base away.

Material: PBMCs from the stem cell graft donor, obtained from the stem cell graft. This TCR was sampled from a human donor who donated a stem cell graft to a child with acute myeloid leukemia.

The nucleotide sequence reads as follows: TGTGCCACCAGTGATAGGGGGGCGTCAAGAGAGCAGTTCTTC. Translated, this gives CATSDRGASREQFF. The chain is made from TRBV24-1 and TRBJ2-1; the D region is possibly TRBD1 or TRBD2, each matching across 6 bases. V drops 3 bases and J drops 10 bases, leaving 15 bases in between. The CDR3 goes from the cysteine to the phenylalanine over 14 residues. Just the 42-base CDR3 DNA is kept, in frame starting at base 1. The germline V gene gives CDR1 as KGHDR and CDR2 as SFDVKD.